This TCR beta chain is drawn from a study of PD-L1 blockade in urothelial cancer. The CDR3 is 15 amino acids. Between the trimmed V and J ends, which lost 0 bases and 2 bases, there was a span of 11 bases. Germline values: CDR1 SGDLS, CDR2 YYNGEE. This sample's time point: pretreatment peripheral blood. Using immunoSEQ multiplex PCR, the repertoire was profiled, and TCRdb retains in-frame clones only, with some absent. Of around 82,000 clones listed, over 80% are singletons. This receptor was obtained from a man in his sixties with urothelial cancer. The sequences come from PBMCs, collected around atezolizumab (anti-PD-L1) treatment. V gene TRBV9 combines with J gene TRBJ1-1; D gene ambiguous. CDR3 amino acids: CASSVDNSRNTEAFF. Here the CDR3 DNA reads TGTGCCAGCAGCGTAGACAACAGCAGAAACACTGAAGCTTTCTTT.